This TCR beta chain was sequenced in a study of beta chain features in type 1 diabetes. Study context: Across the samples, about 100 million sorted cells were examined in total. Study-wide results and caveats: Patients' naive, central memory and Treg TCRB repertoires seemed closer to one another than those of healthy donors. The study found moderately but significantly shorter TCRB CDR3s in all four CD4+ subsets of Type 1 diabetes patients.

This CDR3 comprises 16 residues. In germline, CDR1 is SGHNT, CDR2 YYREEE (reference sequence). Trimming took 5 bases from V and 2 from J; bases not matched to a gene: 5. Expressed TCRB transcripts were sequenced because the entire RNA isolate underwent reverse transcription. TCRdb's table, derived via immunoSEQ multiplex PCR, lists solely in-frame clones and lacks some. The sample has 330,000 or so clones, 15% to 20% seen once. Using CD45RO/CCR7/CD25/CD127/CD95/CD27, CD4+ naive, central memory, regulatory and stem cell-like memory cells were sorted. The sample holds a few counts of this clone. The antigen is undetermined.

Specimen: naive CD4+ T cells from blood. The TCR originated in a woman in her late teens or twenties in good health. The chain combines TRBV5-4 with TRBJ2-6, with 9 bases matching TRBD1. The CDR3 nucleotides read TGTGCCAGCAGGCTGGGACAGGGAGCTGGGGCCAACGTCCTGACTTTC. It translates to CASRLGQGAGANVLTF.